The clone carrying this T cell receptor beta chain has only a few counts. What it binds is unknown. This sample stems from a study of radiotherapy plus CTLA-4 blockade in lung cancer. At the level of the study: Objective response was observed in about 19% of patients, and disease control in roughly 31%.

With V trimmed by 3 bases and J by 4 bases, 4 bases remained unmatched. CDR1 and CDR2 from the germline V gene are MNHEY and SVGAGI. The CDR3 length is 15 residues. Measured with immunoSEQ multiplex PCR; TCRdb has only the in-frame clones, and not every one. In the table there are 70,000 to 95,000 clones, about 87% of which are singletons. Study findings and constraints: Tumor-derived TCR clones expanded in blood after radiotherapy plus ipilimumab. Reported findings show early blood T cell clone dynamics, with interferon-beta, best predicted response.

Receiving focal radiation plus CTLA-4 blockade with ipilimumab were patients who had chemo-refractory metastatic non-small-cell lung cancer. The sample in question was peripheral blood, obtained from a patient treated with radiotherapy plus ipilimumab. This receptor was identified in a human donor with non-small cell lung cancer that progressed on radiotherapy plus ipilimumab. The chain joins TRBV6-5 to TRBJ2-5; TRBD2 matches 11 bases. The DNA for the CDR3 is TGTGCCAGCAGTTATAGCGGGGGGGGTGGAGAGACCCAGTACTTC. This encodes CASSYSGGGGETQYF.